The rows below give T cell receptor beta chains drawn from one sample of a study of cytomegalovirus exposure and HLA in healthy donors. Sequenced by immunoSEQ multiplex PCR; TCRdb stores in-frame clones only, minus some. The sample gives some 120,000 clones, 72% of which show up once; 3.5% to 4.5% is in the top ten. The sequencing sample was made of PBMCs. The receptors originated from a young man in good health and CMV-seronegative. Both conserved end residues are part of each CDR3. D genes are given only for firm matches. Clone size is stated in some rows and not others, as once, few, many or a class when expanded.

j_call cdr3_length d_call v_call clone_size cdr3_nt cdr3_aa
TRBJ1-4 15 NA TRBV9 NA TGTGCCAGCAGCGCTGGGGGGGAAGCTAATGAAAAACTGTTTTTT CASSAGGEANEKLFF
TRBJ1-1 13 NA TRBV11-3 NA TGTGCCAGCAGCAGAGATCTGAACACTGAAGCTTTCTTT CASSRDLNTEAFF
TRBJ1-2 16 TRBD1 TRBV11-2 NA TGTGCCAGCAGCTTCCATCCGGGACAGGGGGCTGAGGGCTACACCTTC CASSFHPGQGAEGYTF
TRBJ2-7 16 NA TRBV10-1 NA TGCGCCAGCCCGGGGAGTGAGGGGGTCGAGGGTTACGAGCAGTACTTC CASPGSEGVEGYEQYF
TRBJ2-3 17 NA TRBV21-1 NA TGTGCCAGCAGCAAAGAAGGGGGGACTAGCGGCACAGATACGCAGTATTTT CASSKEGGTSGTDTQYF
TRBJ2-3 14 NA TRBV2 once TGTGCCAGCAGTGGACAGGGAGGTTCAGATACGCAGTATTTT CASSGQGGSDTQYF
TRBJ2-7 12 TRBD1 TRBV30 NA TGTGCCTGGAGTGCCGGGACAGACGGGCAGTACTTC CAWSAGTDGQYF
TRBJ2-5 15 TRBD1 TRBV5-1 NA TGCGCCAGCAGCTCCGGGACAGTATCGCAAGAGACCCAGTACTTC CASSSGTVSQETQYF
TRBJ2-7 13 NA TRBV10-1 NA TGCGCCAGCAGTGAGTGGACAGTTTACGAGCAGTACTTC CASSEWTVYEQYF
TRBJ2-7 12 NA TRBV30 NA TGTGCCTGGAGCTACGGGACCTACGAGCAGTACTTC CAWSYGTYEQYF
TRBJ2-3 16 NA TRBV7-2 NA TGTGCCAGCAGCCCTTTAGGACTTGGGTGGTCAGATACGCAGTATTTT CASSPLGLGWSDTQYF
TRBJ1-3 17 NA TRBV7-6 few TGTGCCAGCAGCCGGGACATACCTGGGGCCTCTGGAAACACCATATATTTT CASSRDIPGASGNTIYF
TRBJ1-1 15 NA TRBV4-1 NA TGCGCCAGCAGCCAAGTGTCCTATTTGAACACTGAAGCTTTCTTT CASSQVSYLNTEAFF
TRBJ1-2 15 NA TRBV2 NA TGTGCCAGCAGTAAATTGACATCAGCTAACTATGGCTACACCTTC CASSKLTSANYGYTF
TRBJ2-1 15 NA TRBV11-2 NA TGTGCCAGCAGCCTCGGGGGGCCATCTCGGAATGAGCAGTTCTTC CASSLGGPSRNEQFF
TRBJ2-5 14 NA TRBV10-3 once TGTGCCATCAAGGCCAGACAGAATCAAGAGACCCAGTACTTC CAIKARQNQETQYF
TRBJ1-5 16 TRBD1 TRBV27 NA TGTGCCAGCAGTCCCTCCCAGGGGGCCCAAGGTCAGCCCCAGCATTTT CASSPSQGAQGQPQHF
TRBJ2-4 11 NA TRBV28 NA TGTGCCAGCAGGAGCAGGGCCATTCAGTACTTC CASRSRAIQYF
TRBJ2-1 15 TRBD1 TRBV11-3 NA TGTGCCAGCAGCTCCCGCGGGACAGGGGCAGGTGAGCAGTTCTTC CASSSRGTGAGEQFF
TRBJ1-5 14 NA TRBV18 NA TGTGCCAGCTCACCAGGTACGGGGGGTCAGCCCCAGCATTTT CASSPGTGGQPQHF
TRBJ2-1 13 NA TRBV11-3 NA TGTGCCAGCAGACAGACCCCCAACAATGAGCAGTTCTTC CASRQTPNNEQFF
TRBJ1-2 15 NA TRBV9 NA TGTGCCAGCAGCGCCGCCTGGACAGCCGACTATGGCTACACCTTC CASSAAWTADYGYTF
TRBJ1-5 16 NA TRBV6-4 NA TGTGCCAGCAGTCCTAATTTCGACAGCCCCAATCAGCCCCAGCATTTT CASSPNFDSPNQPQHF
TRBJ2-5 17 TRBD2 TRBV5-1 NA TGCGCCAGCAGCGCGGGACTAGCGGGGGGGCTCCAAGAGACCCAGTACTTC CASSAGLAGGLQETQYF
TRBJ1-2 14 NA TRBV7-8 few TGTGCCAGCAGCGCCTTTAAGGCGTTGAGGGGCTACACCTTC CASSAFKALRGYTF
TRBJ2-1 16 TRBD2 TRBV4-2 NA TGTGCCAGCAGCCAAGTCGGACTAGCGGGCTACAATGAGCAGTTCTTC CASSQVGLAGYNEQFF
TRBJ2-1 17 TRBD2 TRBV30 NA TGTGCCTGGAATGGTCGGGTTAGCGGGGGGAGGGGCAATGAGCAGTTCTTC CAWNGRVSGGRGNEQFF
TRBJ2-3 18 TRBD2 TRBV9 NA TGTGCCAGCAGCCCAGGTACGACTAGCGGGGGGAGGACAGATACGCAGTATTTT CASSPGTTSGGRTDTQYF
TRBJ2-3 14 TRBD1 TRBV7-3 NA TGTGCCAGCAGCCGGGACAGGGCAATAGATACGCAGTATTTT CASSRDRAIDTQYF
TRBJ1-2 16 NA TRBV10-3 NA TGTGCCATCAGTGAGTCGGAGGGAGAATTAAACTATGGCTACACCTTC CAISESEGELNYGYTF
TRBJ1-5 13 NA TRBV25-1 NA TGTGCCAGCAGTGGCCCAGGGCGGCAGCCCCAGCATTTT CASSGPGRQPQHF
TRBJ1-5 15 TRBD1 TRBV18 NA TGTGCCAGCTCACCATCGACAGGGATCAATCAGCCCCAGCATTTT CASSPSTGINQPQHF
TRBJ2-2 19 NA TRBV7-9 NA TGTGCCAGCAGCTTAATACTTCGGTTTAACGGACAGAACACCGGGGAGCTGTTTTTT CASSLILRFNGQNTGELFF
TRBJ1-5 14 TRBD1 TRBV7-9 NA TGTTCCAGCAGCGTCGACAGGGCAGAACAGCCCCAGCATTTT CSSSVDRAEQPQHF
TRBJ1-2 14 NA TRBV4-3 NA TGCGCCAGCAGCCAAGATCCCAGAAACTATGGCTACACCTTC CASSQDPRNYGYTF
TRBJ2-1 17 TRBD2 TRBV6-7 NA TGTGCCAGCAGTCCACTATCTAGCGGGGGGGCTTACAATGAGCAGTTCTTC CASSPLSSGGAYNEQFF
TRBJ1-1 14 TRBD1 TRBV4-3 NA TGCGCCAGCAGCCAGTCGACAGGGGTGACTGAAGCTTTCTTT CASSQSTGVTEAFF
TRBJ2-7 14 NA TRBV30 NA TGTGCCTGGAGTGTTGGCGGGAACTCCTACGAGCAGTACTTC CAWSVGGNSYEQYF
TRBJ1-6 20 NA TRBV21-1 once TGTGCCAGCAGCAAAAGGCCCGGACAGGGATGGGGATCCTATAATTCACCCCTCCACTTT CASSKRPGQGWGSYNSPLHF
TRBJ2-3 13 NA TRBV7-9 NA TGTGCCAGCAGCCCGGGTCTCACAGATACGCAGTATTTT CASSPGLTDTQYF
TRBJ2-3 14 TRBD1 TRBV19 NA TGTGCCAGCACCGGGACAGCTAGCACAGATACGCAGTATTTT CASTGTASTDTQYF
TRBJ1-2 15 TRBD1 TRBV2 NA TGTGCCAGCAGTGAATTGAGTGGACAGGGTTATGGCTACACCTTC CASSELSGQGYGYTF
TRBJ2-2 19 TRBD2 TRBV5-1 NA TGCGCCAGCAGCTTGGTGGCCCGGACTAGCGGGGGGAACACCGGGGAGCTGTTTTTT CASSLVARTSGGNTGELFF
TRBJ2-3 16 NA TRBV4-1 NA TGCGCCAGCAGCCAAGACAGGGCAATGGGCACAGATACGCAGTATTTT CASSQDRAMGTDTQYF
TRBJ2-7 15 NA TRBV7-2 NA TGTGCCAGCAGCTTATTGGGGGGGGCCCTCTACGAGCAGTACTTC CASSLLGGALYEQYF
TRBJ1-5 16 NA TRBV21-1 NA TGTGCCAGCAGCGGACACCGGGAGTTGGCGTCGCAGCCCCAGCATTTT CASSGHRELASQPQHF
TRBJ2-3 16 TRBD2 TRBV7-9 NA TGTGCCAGCAGCCCTAGCTCTAGCGGGGTAGTGGATACGCAGTATTTT CASSPSSSGVVDTQYF
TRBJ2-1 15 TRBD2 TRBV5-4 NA TGTGCCAGCATAGACGGGACTAGCGGGGGGACTGAGCAGTTCTTC CASIDGTSGGTEQFF
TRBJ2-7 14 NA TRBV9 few TGTGCCAGCGGCCCGTGGCGGGGGCCCTACGAGCAGTACTTC CASGPWRGPYEQYF
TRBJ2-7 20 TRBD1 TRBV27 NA TGTGCCAGCAGTTTAGCCGTCCCGGGACAGGGCGATTGGACGATGAACGAGCAGTACTTC CASSLAVPGQGDWTMNEQYF
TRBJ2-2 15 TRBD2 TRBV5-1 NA TGCGCCAGCAGCCCCGACCGGACTAGCGGAGGGGAGCTGTTTTTT CASSPDRTSGGELFF
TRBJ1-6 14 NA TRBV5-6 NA TGTGCCAGCAGCTCGGCAGGGGCGCCCTCACCCCTCCACTTT CASSSAGAPSPLHF
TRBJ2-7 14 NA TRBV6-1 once TGTGCCAGCAGTGAATCCGGGAGAACCTACGAGCAGTACTTC CASSESGRTYEQYF
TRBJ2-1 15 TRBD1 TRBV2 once TGTGCCAGCAGTCCGGGACAGGGGATCTACAATGAGCAGTTCTTC CASSPGQGIYNEQFF
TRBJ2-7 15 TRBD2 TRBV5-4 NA TGTGCCAGCAGCTTGGCGGGGGGTAGCTCCTACGAGCAGTACTTC CASSLAGGSSYEQYF
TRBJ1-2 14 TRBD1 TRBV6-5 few TGTGCCAGCAGTTCGCCGGGACAGGGGTTCGGCTACACCTTC CASSSPGQGFGYTF
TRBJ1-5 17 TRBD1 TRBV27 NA TGTGCCAGCAGTCCCGGGACAGGGATTGGCGGCAATCAGCCCCAGCATTTT CASSPGTGIGGNQPQHF